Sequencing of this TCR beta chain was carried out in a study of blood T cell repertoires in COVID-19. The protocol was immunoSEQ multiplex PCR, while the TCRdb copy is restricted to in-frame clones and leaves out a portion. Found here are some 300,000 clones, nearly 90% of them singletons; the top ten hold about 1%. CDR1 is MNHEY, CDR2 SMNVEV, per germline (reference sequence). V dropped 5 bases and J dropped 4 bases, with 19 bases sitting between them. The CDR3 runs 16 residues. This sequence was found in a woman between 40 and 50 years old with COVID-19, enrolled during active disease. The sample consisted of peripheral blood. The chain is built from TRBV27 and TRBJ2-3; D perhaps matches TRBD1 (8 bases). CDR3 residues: CASSINRGGRSDTQYF. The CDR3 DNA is TGTGCCAGCAGTATAAACAGGGGGGGAAGATCAGATACGCAGTATTTT.